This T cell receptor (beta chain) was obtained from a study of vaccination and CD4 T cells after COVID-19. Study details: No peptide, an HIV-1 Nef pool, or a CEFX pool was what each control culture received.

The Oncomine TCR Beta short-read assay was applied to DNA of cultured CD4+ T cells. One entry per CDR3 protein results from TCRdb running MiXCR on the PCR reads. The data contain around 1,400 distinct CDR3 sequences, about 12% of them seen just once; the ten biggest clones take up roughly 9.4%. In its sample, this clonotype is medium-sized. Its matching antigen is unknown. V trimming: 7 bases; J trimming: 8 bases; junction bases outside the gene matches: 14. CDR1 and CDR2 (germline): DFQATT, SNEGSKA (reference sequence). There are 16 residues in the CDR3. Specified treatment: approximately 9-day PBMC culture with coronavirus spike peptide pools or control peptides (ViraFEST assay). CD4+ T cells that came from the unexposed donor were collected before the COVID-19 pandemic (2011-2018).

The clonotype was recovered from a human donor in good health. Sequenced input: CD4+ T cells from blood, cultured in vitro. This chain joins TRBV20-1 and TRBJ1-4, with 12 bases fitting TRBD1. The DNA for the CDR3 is TGCAGTGTTTCCCCGGGACAGGGGGCGGCAGGCGAAAAACTGTTTTTT. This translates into CSVSPGQGAAGEKLFF.